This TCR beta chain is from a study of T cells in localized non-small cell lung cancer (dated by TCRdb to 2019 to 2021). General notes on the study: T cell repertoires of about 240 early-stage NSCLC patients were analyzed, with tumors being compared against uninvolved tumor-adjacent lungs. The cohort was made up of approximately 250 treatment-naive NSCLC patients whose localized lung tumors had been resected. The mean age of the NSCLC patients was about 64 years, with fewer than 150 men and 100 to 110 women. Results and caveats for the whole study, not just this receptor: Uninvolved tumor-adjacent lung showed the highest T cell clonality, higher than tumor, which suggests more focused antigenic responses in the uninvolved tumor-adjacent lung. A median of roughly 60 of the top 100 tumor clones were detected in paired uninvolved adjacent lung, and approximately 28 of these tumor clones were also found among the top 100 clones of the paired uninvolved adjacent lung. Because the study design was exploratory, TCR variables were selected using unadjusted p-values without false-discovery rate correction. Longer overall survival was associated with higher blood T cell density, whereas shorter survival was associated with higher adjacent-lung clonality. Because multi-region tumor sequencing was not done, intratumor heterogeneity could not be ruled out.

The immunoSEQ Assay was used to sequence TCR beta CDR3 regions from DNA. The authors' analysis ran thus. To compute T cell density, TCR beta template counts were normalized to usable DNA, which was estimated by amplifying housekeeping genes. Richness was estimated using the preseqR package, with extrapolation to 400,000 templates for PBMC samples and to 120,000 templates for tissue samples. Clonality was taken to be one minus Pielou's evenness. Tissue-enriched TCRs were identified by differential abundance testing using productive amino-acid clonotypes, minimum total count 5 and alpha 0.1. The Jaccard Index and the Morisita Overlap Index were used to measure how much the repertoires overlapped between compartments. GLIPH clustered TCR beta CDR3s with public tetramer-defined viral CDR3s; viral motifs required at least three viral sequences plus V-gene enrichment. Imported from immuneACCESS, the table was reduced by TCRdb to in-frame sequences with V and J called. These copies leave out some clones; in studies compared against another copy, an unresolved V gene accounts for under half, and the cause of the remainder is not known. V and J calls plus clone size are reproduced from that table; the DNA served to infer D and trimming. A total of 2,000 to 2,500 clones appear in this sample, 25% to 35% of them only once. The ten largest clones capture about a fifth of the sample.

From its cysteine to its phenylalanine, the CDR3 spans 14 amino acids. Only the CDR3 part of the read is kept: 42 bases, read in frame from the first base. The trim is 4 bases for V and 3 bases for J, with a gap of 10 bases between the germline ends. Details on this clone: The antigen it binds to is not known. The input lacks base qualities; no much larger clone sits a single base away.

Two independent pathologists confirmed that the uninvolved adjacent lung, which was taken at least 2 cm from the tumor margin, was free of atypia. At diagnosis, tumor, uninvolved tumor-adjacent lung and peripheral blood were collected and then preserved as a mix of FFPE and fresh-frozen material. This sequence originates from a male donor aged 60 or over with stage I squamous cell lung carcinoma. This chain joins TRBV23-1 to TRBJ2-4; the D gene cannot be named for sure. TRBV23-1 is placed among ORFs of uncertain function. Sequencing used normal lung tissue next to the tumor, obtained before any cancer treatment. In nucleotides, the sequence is TGCGCCAGCAGTCGAACCCCAGGCAAAAACATTCAGTACTTC. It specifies CASSRTPGKNIQYF.